This T cell receptor beta chain stems from a study of response to subunit inactivated influenza vaccine. TCRdb analysed the RT-PCR reads with MiXCR anew, one entry per CDR3 protein. Among around 760,000 distinct CDR3 sequences listed, approximately 13% were seen once. The CDR3 length is 12 residues. Trimming cost V 10 bases and J 2 bases; bases outside gene matches: 4. Sequencing was performed on PBMCs from blood, taken 14 to 15 days before vaccination. This receptor was obtained from a man aged 45-60 years who received an inactivated influenza vaccine. The rearrangement joins TRBV12-3 or TRBV12-4 to TRBJ2-7; 8 bases align to TRBD2. For the CDR3, the DNA is TGTGCCACCGGGGGGGGGACCTACGAGCAGTACTTC. It specifies CATGGGTYEQYF.